This T cell receptor beta chain was sequenced for a study of CD8 T cells in ankylosing spondylitis. Study outcomes and limitations: Reports of some motif variants in reactive arthritis synovial fluid and blood predate this one. A TCR beta motif of roughly eight highly homologous variants seemed to mark ankylosing spondylitis blood. The clones that were linked to disease were reported to be significantly enriched in matched synovial fluid samples from ankylosing spondylitis patients.

The authors made TCR beta libraries by quantitative 5'-RACE with molecular barcodes. From the 5' RACE reads, TCRdb called clonotypes with MiXCR, one entry per CDR3 protein. Of approximately 500,000 distinct CDR3 sequences in the sample, roughly 13% are singletons; the top ten hold 6.5% to 7%. The ends were cut back, 6 bases at V and 2 bases at J, with 17 bases in the middle. Germline V CDR1 and CDR2: SEHNR, FQNEAQ (reference sequence). CDR3 length: 16 residues. This clonotype was seen a few times. No antigen is known for it. The chain is built from TRBV7-9 and TRBJ1-3; D may be TRBD1 (5 bases). The TCR sequence derives from a male donor with ankylosing spondylitis. Material for sequencing was blood, either unsorted or a sorted T cell fraction (not recorded which). For the CDR3, the DNA is TGTGCCAGCAGTCCTCCAGAATTGGGGGCTGGAAACACCATATATTTT. Translated, it gives CASSPPELGAGNTIYF.